This entry features one TCR beta chain sequence. The sample belongs to a study of blood T cell repertoires in COVID-19. Study information: Acute and convalescent COVID-19 samples came from the United States, Italy and Spain.

After removal of 6 bases from V and 4 bases from J, the junction contained 5 bases not matched to a gene. The CDR3 runs to 15 residues. Germline V gene sequence: CDR1 SGHTA, CDR2 FQGNSA. Assay used: immunoSEQ multiplex PCR; TCRdb lists only in-frame clones, some missing. The table lists some 96,000 clones, 88% of them singletons. Material for sequencing was peripheral blood. The TCR was taken from a human donor in a cohort sampled during active COVID-19. The gene calls are TRBV7-2 and TRBJ2-1; 11 bases map to TRBD2. For the CDR3, the DNA is TGTGCCAGCAGTTCGGGACTAGCGGTTTACAATGAGCAGTTCTTC. Its protein product is CASSSGLAVYNEQFF.